The clone carrying this TCR beta chain was seen only once. Its matching antigen is unknown. The sample belongs to a study of shared clonotypes between healthy human individuals. The CDR3 is made up of 16 amino acids. Germline V gives CDR1 MNHEY, CDR2 SVGAGI. J was trimmed by 6 bases and V by 3 bases; bases with no gene match: 11. Study-wide results and limits: Clonotypes not shared had lower generation probabilities than those common to all four donors.

Assay: immunoSEQ multiplex PCR; the TCRdb copy retains only in-frame clones and omits some. The table includes roughly 300,000 clones, around 67% detected once. This TCR derives from a man aged 30-40 years in good health. Sequences were obtained from memory CD4+ T cells sorted from blood. The subset denotes: CD45RA-negative fraction. This chain joins TRBV6-5 and TRBJ2-1, with TRBD2 identical over 7 bases. The CDR3 loop is CASSYGGGGPGNEQFF. CDR3 bases: TGTGCCAGCAGTTATGGGGGGGGAGGTCCGGGCAATGAGCAGTTCTTC.